A selection of T cell receptor beta chains follows, all from one sample in a study of T cells in Graves' hyperthyroidism and ophthalmopathy. TCRdb processed the multiplex PCR reads anew with MiXCR; each CDR3 protein has one entry. Of just under 750,000 distinct CDR3 sequences listed, 30% to 40% are singletons. Sequences were obtained from blood. The source is a middle-aged woman with Graves' hyperthyroidism. The CDR3 runs from the conserved cysteine through the conserved F or W. Each record gives: CDR3 protein, CDR3 DNA, J gene, clone size, D gene, V gene. D genes are given only for firm matches. The size entry is marked missing in some rows and otherwise reads once, few, many or a size class.

CASITGTVLSEQYF | TGTGCCAGTATCACCGGGACAGTCTTATCAGAGCAGTACTTC | TRBJ2-7 | many | TRBD1 | TRBV2
CASKLGASGANVLTF | TGCGCCAGCAAATTAGGGGCGTCTGGGGCCAACGTCCTGACTTTC | TRBJ2-6 | - | - | TRBV5-1
CASSPPGLSVNTEAFF | TGTGCCAGCAGCCCACCGGGACTGAGCGTTAACACTGAAGCTTTCTTT | TRBJ1-1 | many | - | TRBV7-2
CASSSLTGIRYTF | TGTGCCAGCAGTTCACTAACTGGTATCCGCTACACCTTC | TRBJ1-2 | few | - | TRBV6-2/TRBV6-3
CASSLGGGERHGYTF | TGTGCCAGCAGCCTCGGAGGAGGAGAAAGGCATGGCTACACCTTC | TRBJ1-2 | - | - | TRBV3-1
CASSYAKGQGGSGANVLTF | TGTGCCAGCAGTTACGCGAAGGGACAGGGCGGATCTGGGGCCAACGTCCTGACTTTC | TRBJ2-6 | - | TRBD1 | TRBV6-2/TRBV6-3
CSVGPGLAGGGMAFF | TGCAGCGTTGGCCCCGGACTAGCGGGAGGGGGTATGGCTTTCTTT | TRBJ1-1 | - | - | TRBV29-1
CAISVGQKNYNSPLHF | TGTGCCATCAGTGTAGGGCAGAAGAATTATAATTCACCCCTCCACTTT | TRBJ1-6 | many | - | TRBV10-3
CASRRTGARNTIYF | TGTGCCAGCAGGAGGACAGGCGCGAGGAACACCATATATTTT | TRBJ1-3 | many | TRBD1 | TRBV12-3/TRBV12-4
CASSPPGGPNTGELFF | TGTGCCAGCAGCCCGCCGGGGGGCCCGAACACCGGGGAGCTGTTTTTT | TRBJ2-2 | - | - | TRBV12-3/TRBV12-4
CASSGAGWYSNQPQHF | TGTGCCAGCAGTGGAGCGGGATGGTATAGCAATCAGCCCCAGCATTTT | TRBJ1-5 | - | - | TRBV6-1
CANSRDRDYGYTF | TGTGCCAACAGTAGGGACAGAGACTATGGCTACACCTTC | TRBJ1-2 | few | TRBD1 | TRBV7-6
CATTTPGPPNYGYTF | TGTGCCACCACAACTCCGGGACCTCCTAACTATGGCTACACCTTC | TRBJ1-2 | many | - | TRBV15
CASSRGVGEAFF | TGTGCCAGCAGCCGGGGAGTCGGTGAAGCTTTCTTT | TRBJ1-1 | many | - | TRBV7-9
CASSYGDRGQTNEKLFF | TGTGCCAGCAGCTACGGGGACAGGGGTCAGACTAATGAAAAACTGTTTTTT | TRBJ1-4 | - | TRBD1 | TRBV7-9
CASRRPSGNTIYF | TGTGCCAGCAGACGACCCTCTGGAAACACCATATATTTT | TRBJ1-3 | many | - | TRBV12-3/TRBV12-4
CASTSVTGPPGYTF | TGTGCCAGCACGAGCGTGACCGGGCCGCCTGGCTACACCTTC | TRBJ1-2 | - | - | TRBV6-1
CATSLQGVAFF | TGTGCCACCAGTTTACAGGGTGTTGCTTTCTTT | TRBJ1-1 | few | - | TRBV24-1
CSGGDSNYGYTF | TGCAGTGGTGGGGACAGCAACTATGGCTACACCTTC | TRBJ1-2 | - | TRBD1 | TRBV29-1
CASSEPVGVRSGNYEQYF | TGTGCCAGCAGTGAGCCCGTCGGGGTCCGATCGGGGAACTACGAGCAGTACTTC | TRBJ2-7 | - | - | TRBV6-5
CASSRGRGDEQYF | TGTGCCAGCAGTCGAGGCCGGGGTGACGAGCAGTACTTC | TRBJ2-7 | few | - | TRBV2
CSVEQGAGGYTF | TGCAGCGTTGAGCAGGGGGCTGGTGGCTACACCTTC | TRBJ1-2 | few | TRBD1 | TRBV29-1
CASSRGGSYEQYF | TGCGCCAGCAGTCGAGGGGGCTCCTACGAGCAGTACTTC | TRBJ2-7 | many | - | TRBV5-1
CASSLGVWGEDSYEPYF | TGTGCCAGCAGCTTAGGCGTTTGGGGTGAAGACTCCTACGAGCCGTACTTC | TRBJ2-7 | - | - | TRBV7-2
CASSLDREADTQYF | TGTGCCAGCAGCTTGGACAGGGAGGCAGATACGCAGTATTTT | TRBJ2-3 | - | TRBD1 | TRBV7-3
CASSSDRGQDEQYF | TGTGCCAGCAGCTCCGACAGGGGGCAGGACGAGCAGTACTTC | TRBJ2-7 | - | TRBD1 | TRBV7-9
CATSDANYGETQYF | TGTGCCACCAGTGACGCGAACTACGGGGAGACCCAGTACTTC | TRBJ2-5 | many | - | TRBV24-1
CASSQEGGAYGYTF | TGCGCCAGCAGCCAAGAGGGGGGGGCCTATGGCTACACCTTC | TRBJ1-2 | few | - | TRBV4-3
CASGLRLDTEAFF | TGTGCTAGTGGTTTGAGGTTGGACACTGAAGCTTTCTTT | TRBJ1-1 | few | - | TRBV12-5
CASSLAAGAPEAFF | TGTGCCAGCAGCTTGGCCGCAGGGGCCCCTGAAGCTTTCTTT | TRBJ1-1 | - | - | TRBV5-7
CASSLAGREGEQYF | TGTGCCAGCAGCTTAGCGGGCCGGGAAGGCGAGCAGTACTTC | TRBJ2-7 | many | - | TRBV7-9
CSLLSTQETQYF | TGCAGCCTCCTGTCAACCCAAGAGACCCAGTACTTC | TRBJ2-5 | many | - | TRBV29-1
CAPLDREGYTF | TGTGCCCCCCTGGACAGGGAAGGCTACACCTTC | TRBJ1-2 | - | TRBD1 | TRBV7-8
CSVVGQTYEGQYF | TGCAGCGTTGTGGGACAGACCTATGAGGGCCAGTACTTC | TRBJ2-5 | many | TRBD1 | TRBV29-1
CASSEGAHGYTF | TGTGCCAGTAGTGAGGGGGCCCATGGCTACACCTTC | TRBJ1-2 | many | TRBD1 | TRBV19
CASSPHQGDQPQHF | TGTGCCAGTAGTCCTCATCAGGGGGATCAGCCCCAGCATTTT | TRBJ1-5 | many | TRBD1 | TRBV19
CASSNGGTPQETQYF | TGTGCCAGCAGTAATGGAGGGACACCTCAAGAGACCCAGTACTTC | TRBJ2-5 | few | - | TRBV19
CASSPPSSAEAFF | TGTGCCAGCAGCCCCCCGTCCTCGGCTGAAGCTTTCTTT | TRBJ1-1 | many | - | TRBV7-9
CASSTPDTTNEKLFF | TGTGCCAGCAGTACTCCAGACACAACTAATGAAAAACTGTTTTTT | TRBJ1-4 | - | - | TRBV28